A selection of T cell receptor beta chains follows, all from one sample in a study of T cell repertoires in cytomegalovirus infection. TCRdb ran MiXCR on the reads and lists one entry per CDR3 protein. The sample consists of about half a million distinct CDR3 sequences, roughly a third of them appearing once. No antigen is known for these receptors. Material: cultured PBMCs, obtained from culture after CMV antigen stimulation. These receptors came from a human donor in good health (CMV status not recorded). Some clones in this sample may be carry-over from other donors' samples. The CDR3 runs from the conserved cysteine through the conserved F or W. D genes are given only for firm matches. Size is stated for part of the rows, as once, few or many counts, or as a class when the clone is expanded.

cdr3_nt cdr3_aa v_call clone_size d_call j_call
TGTGCCAGCAGCTTACCCAGACTAGCAGATGAGCAGTTCTTC CASSLPRLADEQFF TRBV7-2 few TRBD2 TRBJ2-1
TGTGCCAGCAGCATACCGACAGGGTCTGAAGCTTTCTTT CASSIPTGSEAFF TRBV7-2 NA TRBD1 TRBJ1-1
TGTGCCAGCAGCAATCCGAGCACAGATACGCAGTATTTT CASSNPSTDTQYF TRBV7-2 many NA TRBJ2-3
TGCGCCAGCAGCCAAGACGTATCAACTAATGAAAAACTGTTTTTT CASSQDVSTNEKLFF TRBV4-3 NA NA TRBJ1-4
TGTGCCAGCAGTCCCCCGATCAGGCCCCAGCATTTT CASSPPIRPQHF TRBV6-2/TRBV6-3 NA NA TRBJ1-5
TGTGCCAGCAGCTACGGGACTAGCGGGTACACCGGGGAGCTGTTTTTT CASSYGTSGYTGELFF TRBV6-2/TRBV6-3 NA TRBD2 TRBJ2-2
TGTGCCAGCAGTTACTCGATCGGCCTTAATGAAAAACTGTTTTTT CASSYSIGLNEKLFF TRBV6-2/TRBV6-3 NA NA TRBJ1-4
TGTGCCAGCAGCTTGACAGGGGGTTATGGCTACACCTTC CASSLTGGYGYTF TRBV11-3 few TRBD1 TRBJ1-2
TGTGCCACCAGTGAAGGGAACACTGAAGCTTTCTTT CATSEGNTEAFF TRBV24-1 NA NA TRBJ1-1
TGTGCCAGCAGCTTCGGAGCGGGAGGGTACCAAGAGACCCAGTACTTC CASSFGAGGYQETQYF TRBV7-8 NA TRBD2 TRBJ2-5
TGTGCCAGCAGCCCGGGACTAGCGGGAGGGCTCACAGATACGCAGTATTTT CASSPGLAGGLTDTQYF TRBV7-2 NA TRBD2 TRBJ2-3
TGTGCCAGCAGTGACAGGGGAGGTACAGATACGCAGTATTTT CASSDRGGTDTQYF TRBV6-1 few NA TRBJ2-3
TGTGCCAGCAGTCTCGGGACAAACAACCTTAATGAAAAACTGTTTTTT CASSLGTNNLNEKLFF TRBV28 few NA TRBJ1-4
TGTGCCAGCAGCTACCTTCAGGGGGCAGGAACTGAAGCTTTCTTT CASSYLQGAGTEAFF TRBV7-2 many TRBD1 TRBJ1-1
TGTGCCAGCAGCTTAGTGGGTCGGGACCGACCACTTCAGCCCCAGCATTTT CASSLVGRDRPLQPQHF TRBV7-2 many NA TRBJ1-5
TGTGCCAGCAGCCGTACGGAGGGCACTGAAGCTTTCTTT CASSRTEGTEAFF TRBV7-9 NA NA TRBJ1-1
TGCAGTGTTGGGGTGAACACTGAAGCTTTCTTT CSVGVNTEAFF TRBV20-1 NA NA TRBJ1-1
TGCGCCAGCAGCCAAGATGGAGGGGGCTTAGGCACAGATACGCAGTATTTT CASSQDGGGLGTDTQYF TRBV4-1 few NA TRBJ2-3
TGCAGCGCGTTGGTAGGGACAGGGGGCCAAGATGAGCAGTTCTTC CSALVGTGGQDEQFF TRBV29-1 few TRBD1 TRBJ2-1
TGTGCTAGTGGTTACCTTAACACTGAAGCTTTCTTT CASGYLNTEAFF TRBV12-5 few NA TRBJ1-1
TGTGCCAGCAGTCGAGGGCCGGGGGCGGCCGTGGAGACCCAGTACTTC CASSRGPGAAVETQYF TRBV7-8 many NA TRBJ2-5
TGTGCCAGCAGTTACTCGGGGCTCCCACAGGGTACGCAGTATTTT CASSYSGLPQGTQYF TRBV6-5 few NA TRBJ2-3
TGTGCCAGCTCACCGGGTGAGACCTATTCACCCCTCCACTTT CASSPGETYSPLHF TRBV18 NA NA TRBJ1-6
TGTGCCAGCAACAGTGGGGTAGCGGCCTACGAGCAGTACTTC CASNSGVAAYEQYF TRBV6-1 few NA TRBJ2-7
TGCAGTGCGATAAACAGGGATTCTAACTATGGCTACACCTTC CSAINRDSNYGYTF TRBV20-1 NA NA TRBJ1-2
TGTGCCAGCTCACCTTCCGGCTTGAATTCACCCCTCCACTTT CASSPSGLNSPLHF TRBV18 NA NA TRBJ1-6
TGTGCCAGCAGTTACCCCTCGGGGCTTCGGAGCAATGAGCAGTTCTTC CASSYPSGLRSNEQFF TRBV6-2/TRBV6-3 NA NA TRBJ2-1
TGTGCCTGGAGTAGGGGATTGAACACTGAAGCTTTCTTT CAWSRGLNTEAFF TRBV30 NA NA TRBJ1-1